These T cell receptor beta chains were read from a single sample in a study of tumor-infiltrating lymphocytes in primary liver carcinoma. TCRdb reprocessed the multiplex PCR reads with MiXCR, giving one entry per CDR3 protein. Found here are about 330,000 distinct CDR3 sequences, roughly 61% of them singletons; the top ten hold roughly 6%. Sequencing used peripheral blood. The source is a middle-aged man with primary liver carcinoma and hepatitis B virus infection. Both conserved end residues are part of each CDR3. The D gene is left open where the match is weak. Not all rows give a size; the values are once, few, many and, for expanded clones, a class.

cdr3_length	j_call	v_call	clone_size	d_call	cdr3_nt	cdr3_aa
17	TRBJ2-1	TRBV28	.	.	TGTGCCAGCAGCCCTCCTGACGGGGGACCGACCTACAATGAGCAGTTCTTC	CASSPPDGGPTYNEQFF
17	TRBJ2-7	TRBV2	.	TRBD1	TGTGCCAGCTACGGATGGGCTCCGGGACAGCGTGGGAACGAGCAGTACTTC	CASYGWAPGQRGNEQYF
12	TRBJ1-1	TRBV11-2	many	.	TGTGCCAGCAGCTCCCCACGGACTGAAGCTTTCTTT	CASSSPRTEAFF
14	TRBJ2-5	TRBV2	.	.	TGTGCCAGCAGTACACAGGGTAACCAAGAGACCCAGTACTTC	CASSTQGNQETQYF
14	TRBJ2-1	TRBV10-3	many	.	TGTGCCATCAGTGAGTCAACGGGCTCTAATGAGCAGTTCTTC	CAISESTGSNEQFF
13	TRBJ1-1	TRBV5-1	.	.	TGCGCCAGCAGCATGTCGCAGAACACTGAAGCTTTCTTT	CASSMSQNTEAFF
15	TRBJ2-1	TRBV7-9	few	.	TGTGCCAGCAGCTTTGGAGCGCTCCGCCACAATGAGCAGTTCTTC	CASSFGALRHNEQFF
17	TRBJ2-3	TRBV7-9	.	TRBD2	TGTGCCAGCAGCACAAGCTCTTCGGGGGGGAGTCGCGATACGCAGTATTTT	CASSTSSSGGSRDTQYF
14	TRBJ2-7	TRBV5-1	.	.	TGCGCCAGCAGCTTGGTGGTAGGAACCTACGAGCAGTACTTC	CASSLVVGTYEQYF
14	TRBJ1-1	TRBV6-2/TRBV6-3	once	.	TGTACCACCAGTTACCCTGAGCTGAACACTGAAGCTTTCTTT	CTTSYPELNTEAFF
13	TRBJ2-3	TRBV11-3	.	.	TGTGCCAGCAGCTTAGTCGGAGAGTGTACGCAGTATTTT	CASSLVGECTQYF
14	TRBJ2-7	TRBV11-2	.	TRBD1	TGTGCTAGCAGCTCCGGGACAGGGACCCACGAGCAGTACTTC	CASSSGTGTHEQYF
13	TRBJ1-3	TRBV29-1	.	.	TGCAGCGTTAGTTCGGGTGACCGAAACACTATATATTTT	CSVSSGDRNTIYF
16	TRBJ2-1	TRBV6-5	many	.	TGTGCCAGCAGTTACCGAAGCGGGCCACACAGCAATGAGCAGTTCTTC	CASSYRSGPHSNEQFF
12	TRBJ1-1	TRBV12-3/TRBV12-4	few	.	TGTGCCAGCAGTTTCGCCCACACTGAAGTTTTCTTT	CASSFAHTEVFF
12	TRBJ1-2	TRBV6-5	.	.	TGTGCCAGCGGGGACTTTGGCTATGGCTACACCTTC	CASGDFGYGYTF
16	TRBJ2-3	TRBV28	few	TRBD1	TGTGCCAGCACTTCACGCCGGGACAGGGTTGCGGATACGCAGTATTTT	CASTSRRDRVADTQYF
18	TRBJ1-1	TRBV7-9	.	TRBD1	TGTGACAGCAGCTTAGTTTCGGGGGGACAGGGTAAGAACACTGAAGCTTTCTTT	CDSSLVSGGQGKNTEAFF
15	TRBJ2-7	TRBV7-9	.	.	TGTGCCAGCAGCTCCGAGGGGGGCAGTTCCTACGAGCAGTACTTC	CASSSEGGSSYEQYF
15	TRBJ2-1	TRBV11-2	.	TRBD2	TGTGCCAGCAGCATTCCGGGACTATTGGCGCTGGAGCAGTTCTTC	CASSIPGLLALEQFF
14	TRBJ2-5	TRBV12-3/TRBV12-4	many	.	TGTGCCAGCAGTCCCCAGGACGGGTGGGGGACCCAGTACTTC	CASSPQDGWGTQYF
14	TRBJ1-1	TRBV5-1	many	.	TGTGCCAGCAGCTTGGTGGGAATGAACACTGAAGCTTTCTTT	CASSLVGMNTEAFF
15	TRBJ2-2	TRBV13	.	.	TGTGCCAGCAGCTTATTGGGGGGCTCTAACGGGGAGCTGCTTTTT	CASSLLGGSNGELLF
16	TRBJ1-5	TRBV12-3/TRBV12-4	.	.	TGTGCCAGCAGTTTAGCGGGTCAGGCTGGGAATCAGCCCCAGCATTTT	CASSLAGQAGNQPQHF
14	TRBJ1-2	TRBV6-5	.	.	TGTGCCAGCAGCTCCCCGGGACGTCTCTATGACTACACCTTC	CASSSPGRLYDYTF
14	TRBJ2-1	TRBV11-2	.	.	TGTGCCAGCAGCTCCACAGGCACATACAATGAGCAGTTCTTC	CASSSTGTYNEQFF
16	TRBJ2-5	TRBV11-2	.	TRBD1	TGTGCCAGCAGCTTAGATCTTGGGACAGGGGAAGAGACCTGGTACTTC	CASSLDLGTGEETWYF
14	TRBJ2-7	TRBV11-2	many	TRBD1	TGTGCCAGCAGCTTAGAAGGGACAGCACTCGAGCAGTACTTC	CASSLEGTALEQYF
16	TRBJ2-3	TRBV28	.	TRBD1	TGTGCCAGCAGTTTACCCCAGGGGGCGTCAACAGATACGCAGTATTTT	CASSLPQGASTDTQYF
16	TRBJ1-2	TRBV4-3	.	.	TGCGCCAGCAGCCACCCCCGATGGGCGGCTAACTATGGCTACACCTTC	CASSHPRWAANYGYTF
15	TRBJ2-3	TRBV24-1	.	.	TGTGCCACCAGTGATTTGCAGTTGTCGGGGGATACGCAGTATTTT	CATSDLQLSGDTQYF
11	TRBJ2-7	TRBV11-2	.	.	TGTGCCAGCATCTTATTCTACGAGCGGTACTTC	CASILFYERYF
14	TRBJ2-7	TRBV11-2	.	.	TGTGCCAGCAGCTTAACTGTCACTGCCTACGAGCAGTACTTC	CASSLTVTAYEQYF
15	TRBJ2-2	TRBV28	.	TRBD2	TGTGCCAGCAGTATCGGGACTAGCGTCCCCGGGGAGCTGCTTTTT	CASSIGTSVPGELLF
11	TRBJ1-4	TRBV6-1	few	.	TGTGCCAGCGCCAGGGATGAAAAACTGTTTTTT	CASARDEKLFF
13	TRBJ1-1	TRBV10-1	.	.	TGCGCCAGCAGTGCAAAGGGGGGCACTGAAGCTTTCTTT	CASSAKGGTEAFF
16	TRBJ2-1	TRBV5-4	.	.	TGTGCCAGCAGCCGAACCGGGACAACGACCTACAATGAGGAGTTCTTC	CASSRTGTTTYNEEFF
15	TRBJ2-2	TRBV11-3	.	.	TGTGCCAGCAGCTTGGGTAGGAGCGACACCAGGGAGCTGTCTTTT	CASSLGRSDTRELSF
14	TRBJ2-7	TRBV29-1	.	.	TGCAGCGTCCGGCCGGGATTAGCGGACAACGAGCAGTACTTC	CSVRPGLADNEQYF
15	TRBJ1-2	TRBV11-2	.	.	TGTGCCAGCACCTTGACCCTAGAGGGTGACTATGGCCATACCTTC	CASTLTLEGDYGHTF
15	TRBJ2-5	TRBV29-1	.	TRBD1	TGCAGCATTGAAGCGGACAGGGGGCGAGCAGAGACCCAGTACTTC	CSIEADRGRAETQYF
16	TRBJ2-1	TRBV15	.	TRBD2	TGTGCCACCAGCAGGCCCGGGACTACTTCCTACAATGAGCAGTTCTTC	CATSRPGTTSYNEQFF
15	TRBJ2-1	TRBV5-1	.	TRBD2	TGCGCCAGCAGCTTGGTACAGCGGGAGCGTGGTAAGCAGTTCTTC	CASSLVQRERGKQFF
12	TRBJ2-3	TRBV11-2	.	.	TGTGTCAGCAGACGCGAAACAGATATGCAGTATTTT	CVSRRETDMQYF
14	TRBJ2-3	TRBV10-3	few	.	TGTGCCATCAGTGCCAAAGAACCCACAGATACGCAGTATTTT	CAISAKEPTDTQYF
14	TRBJ2-5	TRBV11-2	.	.	TGTGCCAGCAGCATAGATGGGGGCTGGGAAACCCAGTACTTC	CASSIDGGWETQYF
15	TRBJ2-7	TRBV11-2	.	.	TGCGCCAGCAGCTTAGAATTTCGGGTAAGCAACGAGCAGTACTTC	CASSLEFRVSNEQYF
16	TRBJ2-1	TRBV6-6	.	.	TGTGCCAGCAGTTACTCTACGGGACCCGCCTACAATGAGCAGTTCTTC	CASSYSTGPAYNEQFF
21	TRBJ2-3	TRBV5-1	.	TRBD2	TGCGCCAGCAGATTGGCCGGGACTAGCGGGAGGCGCGCGGGGCTGAAAGATACGCAGTATTTT	CASRLAGTSGRRAGLKDTQYF
18	TRBJ2-5	TRBV11-2	.	.	TGTACCAGCAGCTTAACCCACCTTAGCGATTTGTGCCAAGAGACCCAGTACTTC	CTSSLTHLSDLCQETQYF
15	TRBJ1-2	TRBV12-3/TRBV12-4	.	TRBD1	TGTGCCAGTAGTCCCCCGGTCCAGGGGGCGCAGAGCTACACCTTC	CASSPPVQGAQSYTF
13	TRBJ1-4	TRBV10-3	.	.	TGTGCCAGTACAGGCACAACTAATGAAAAACTGTTTTTT	CASTGTTNEKLFF
16	TRBJ2-3	TRBV7-9	once	TRBD2	TGTGCCAGCAGCCTGACTAGCGGGAGAGGCACAGATACGCAGTATTTT	CASSLTSGRGTDTQYF